This T cell receptor beta chain originates from a study of blood T cell repertoires in COVID-19. Study summary: Samples of COVID-19 (acute and convalescent) were obtained from the United States, Italy and Spain.

Methods used by the authors: From reference gene primer amplification, estimates of nucleated cell counts were derived. Measured with immunoSEQ multiplex PCR; TCRdb has only the in-frame clones, and not every one. The DNA was the basis for D and trimming; V, J and clone size are from that table. The sample holds over 250,000 clones; approximately 89% are singletons and the top ten take 2% to 3%. Looked up from germline, CDR1 is LNHNV and CDR2 is YYDKDF (reference sequence). Trimming cost V 3 bases and J 1 base, with 7 bases left between them. The CDR3 runs to 14 residues. Sequences were obtained from peripheral blood. This chain links TRBV15 with TRBJ1-3; a possible D gene is TRBD1 (6 bases). The receptor was derived from a woman between 45 and 60 years old with acute or convalescent COVID-19. DNA of the CDR3: TGTGCCACCAGCAGGGACAGTTCTGGAAACACCATATATTTT. Translating it yields CATSRDSSGNTIYF.